Below are 5 T cell receptor beta chains sequenced from a single sample in a study of cytomegalovirus exposure and HLA in healthy donors (dated by TCRdb to about 2017). Libraries were prepared through the immunoSEQ multiplex PCR assay. The multiplex PCR relied on a mix of 60 forward primers for TCR Vbeta segments and 13 reverse primers for TCR Jbeta segments. TCRdb provides this immuneACCESS table in a form limited to in-frame rearrangements. Some clones are lacking; in checked studies, under half of them reflect an unresolved V gene, and why the rest are absent is not known. This sample gives tens of thousands of clones in total; around 78% of them show up just once. The top ten clones comprise 7.8% of the sample. Sample: PBMCs. The receptors shown here come from a young man in good health and CMV-seropositive.

The V and J genes are TRBV30 and TRBJ2-1; maybe TRBD2 (6 bases). The CDR3 loop spans 11 amino acids. Deletions cut 6 bases from V and 10 bases from J, with 13 bases between. CDR1 is GTSNPN, CDR2 SVGIG, per germline (reference sequence). The CDR3: CACSGGGEQFF. CDR3 sequence (DNA): TGTGCCTGCTCCGGGGGTGGAGAGCAGTTCTTC.

The chain is built from TRBV5-8 and TRBJ1-1; TRBD1 might be the D (6 bases). Trimming pared 2 bases from V and 8 bases from J, leaving 10 bases between. Germline CDR1 and CDR2: SGHTS and YDEGEE. This CDR3 contains 12 residues. The CDR3 region is CASSLQGAEAFF. The CDR3 DNA is TGTGCCAGCAGCTTACAGGGTGCCGAAGCTTTCTTT.

This chain joins TRBV4-1 and TRBJ2-1; no reliable D call. The V and J ends lost 0 bases and 7 bases respectively, with 10 bases between them. This CDR3 comprises 14 residues. CDR1 and CDR2 from the germline V gene are MGHRA and YSYEKL. CDR3 in amino acids: CASSQEARGNEQFF. In DNA form, the CDR3 reads TGCGCCAGCAGCCAAGAAGCTAGAGGAAATGAGCAGTTCTTC.

The V call is TRBV7-8, the J call TRBJ2-5, with D tentatively TRBD2 (5 bases). Trimming stripped 5 bases from V and 5 bases from J, with 9 bases between. The CDR3 consists of 12 residues. In germline, CDR1 is SGHVS, CDR2 FQNEAQ. The CDR3 bases are TGTGCCAGCAGCCGGGAAAGGGAGACCCAGTACTTC. Encoded protein: CASSRERETQYF.

The rearrangement uses TRBV14 and TRBJ1-6, with D uncertain. In germline, CDR1 is SGHDN, CDR2 FVKESK. This CDR3 has 13 amino acids. Trimming stripped 2 bases from V and 6 bases from J, with 5 bases between. In nucleotides, the CDR3 is TGTGCCAGCAGCCAAATTAGTAATTCACCCCTCCACTTT. Amino acids: CASSQISNSPLHF.